This T cell receptor (beta chain) was observed in a study of T cells during gluten challenge in celiac disease (dated by TCRdb to 2017 to 2019). Regarding the complete study: Paired single-cell TCR sequencing was performed for several challenge participants showing a significant rise in HLA-DQ:gluten tetramer-binding T cells. Blood was collected at baseline, day 6 and day 14 of the challenge, and duodenal biopsies at baseline and day 14. On the Illumina MiSeq, single-cell libraries were sequenced paired-end 250 bp and bulk libraries were sequenced paired-end 300 bp. Study-level results and caveats: The circulating gluten-specific T cells hit their peak on day 6, and the day-6 repertoire seemed to be made up largely of expanded preexisting memory clonotypes. Across six or seven patients, roughly 11-45% of single-cell TCR-alpha/beta clonotypes at the latest time point were also present at baseline; bulk data gave 52-55%. Increased clonal expansion on day 6 was shown by a lower sample-corrected Shannon diversity of circulating gluten-specific T cells.

A 14-day oral dietary gluten challenge was undertaken by treated celiac disease patients on a gluten-free diet so that recall of gluten-specific T cells could be studied. Tetramer-binding CD3+ CD8- CD4+ T cells were gated among live lamina propria cells, with CD11c, CD14, CD15, CD19 and CD56 cells excluded. An Aria II cell sorter was used to sort cells as single cells, and also in bulk when tetramer-positive cells were relatively plentiful. At baseline and again on day 14, several duodenal biopsies were taken from each challenged patient. To get cryopreserved lamina propria cell suspensions, the biopsies were treated with EDTA to strip off the epithelium, then digested with collagenase, homogenized and filtered. Thawed cells were stained with a pool of PE-conjugated HLA-DQ:gluten tetramers presenting immunodominant gluten epitopes before sorting of tetramer-binding CD4+ T cells. The germline ends are 9 bases apart after V is trimmed by 6 bases and J by 1 base. CDR1 and CDR2, per the germline V gene (reference sequence), are DFQATT and SNEGSKA. Taken from cysteine to phenylalanine, the CDR3 has 12 residues. Solely the CDR3 DNA is kept, with 36 bases framed from the first base.

Worth noting for this clonotype: There are no base qualities to consult, and no much larger clone falls within one base.

Library preparation used single-cell sequencing. TCRdb names Illumina MiSeq as the instrument used. Paired single-cell TCR-alpha and TCR-beta sequences were amplified by three nested PCRs with multiplexed primers covering all TRA and TRB V genes. The authors' pipeline ran thus. Reads were preprocessed with selected pRESTO steps, and V, D, J genes and CDR3 junctions were assigned with IMGT/HighV-QUEST. Single cells were kept only if valid singletons with at most three chains, each supported by 100 or more reads. Clonotypes were defined by identical paired TCR-alpha/beta nucleotide sequences, and cross-patient sharing of only around 0.2% indicated negligible cross-contamination. In samples with more than 20 cells, repertoire diversity was estimated using an undersampling-corrected Shannon index. Using fastp at Q25 and MiXCR, TCRdb reprocessed the public reads and kept productive beta chains. Each record represents a unique CDR3 protein, reported with the most common genes and DNA among its rows. TCRdb, not the authors, supplied the V and J calls. The sample includes 250 to 350 distinct CDR3 sequences, with roughly 52% observed a single time. Less than 65% of the sample rests with the top ten.

The chain is assembled from TRBV20-1 and TRBJ1-1, with the D gene not clear enough to name. This specimen consisted of gluten-specific CD4+ T cells sorted from the duodenum using tetramers, obtained at baseline or on day 14 of gluten challenge (not recorded which). The clonotype was recovered from a female donor with celiac disease. The sequenced DNA is TGCAGTGCCAAATCCGGGAACACTGAAGCTTTCTTT. The resulting protein is CSAKSGNTEAFF.